Following are 29 T cell receptor beta chains from one sample sequenced in a study of technical replicates of blood from several donors. TCRdb's table, derived via immunoSEQ multiplex PCR, lists solely in-frame clones and lacks some. This table has 80,000 or so clones, roughly 77% appearing once. The sequencing input was PBMCs. The receptors originated from a human donor in good health. Some clones in this sample may be carry-over from other donors' samples.

V is TRBV4-2 and J is TRBJ2-5; TRBD2 agrees at 9 bases. This CDR3 has 17 amino acids. CDR1 and CDR2 from the germline V gene are LGHNA and YNFKEQ. V lost 4 bases, J lost 5 bases, and 14 bases stayed unmatched. The CDR3 bases are TGTGCCAGCAGCCCCTCGCTGCTAGCGGGGTCGCACGAGACCCAGTACTTC. It codes for CASSPSLLAGSHETQYF.

This chain joins TRBV4-1 and TRBJ2-7; 7 nucleotides match TRBD2. This CDR3 contains 15 residues. Germline V gene lookup returns CDR1 MGHRA and CDR2 YSYEKL. Trimming took 4 bases from V and 0 from J; bases not matched to a gene: 6. The CDR3 region is CASSRLALSSYEQYF. The CDR3 DNA is TGCGCCAGCAGCCGACTAGCCCTAAGCTCCTACGAGCAGTACTTC.

The chain joins TRBV7-3 to TRBJ2-3; 9 bases are a match to TRBD2. The V segment lost 2 bases and the J segment 5 bases; nucleotides outside the gene matches: 5. The CDR3 is 15 residues long. From germline, CDR1 is SGHTA and CDR2 FQGTGA. The CDR3 nucleotides are TGTGCCAGCAGCTTAGCGGGAGGGCCTCAAGATACGCAGTATTTT. Its translation is CASSLAGGPQDTQYF.

This clone was recorded once. The genes are TRBV7-2 and TRBJ2-7, with 7 bases identical to TRBD1. Germline V lookup: CDR1 SGHTA, CDR2 FQGNSA. The ends lost 3 bases at V and 4 bases at J; junction bases unmatched: 9. The CDR3 is 15 amino acids. CDR3 in DNA: TGTGCCAGCAGCTTTTATCGGACAGGATCTTACGAGCAGTACTTC. Translating gives CASSFYRTGSYEQYF.

The chain recombines TRBV4-2 with TRBJ2-2; D might be TRBD2 (5 bases). CDR3 length: 15 residues. Trimming took 4 bases from V and 3 from J, leaving 12 bases between them. CDR1 is LGHNA, CDR2 YNFKEQ, per germline. The CDR3 DNA reads as TGTGCCAGCAGCCCGCCGAGGGCCTACACCGGGGAGCTGTTTTTT. Its protein is CASSPPRAYTGELFF.

The chain combines TRBV18 with TRBJ2-4, with D perhaps matching TRBD1 (5 bases). The CDR3 length is 16 residues. With 3 bases removed from V and 0 bases from J, the gap between germline ends came to 12 bases. CDR1 KGHSH and CDR2 LQKENI come from the germline V gene. The CDR3 nucleotides read TGTGCCAGCTCACCCCAGGGTCTCATAGCCAAAAACATTCAGTACTTC. Protein: CASSPQGLIAKNIQYF.

As concerns this clone: The junction differs from germline at one of its ends, possibly a read error. J is TRBJ2-1 and V is TRBV5-4; a possible D gene is TRBD1 (7 bases). The germline gives CDR1 SGHNT, CDR2 YYREEE (reference sequence). This CDR3 is built from 15 residues. This chain's CDR3 is CASNLDRTTYNEQFF. The CDR3 nucleotides are TGTGCCAGCAACTTGGACAGGACTACATACAATGAGCAGTTCTTC.

The rearrangement joins TRBV30 to TRBJ2-7, with a weak D call TRBD2 (6 bases). The CDR3 sequence is 14 residues long. V was pared by 0 bases and J by 3 bases, with 12 bases between. Per germline, CDR1 GTSNPN and CDR2 SVGIG (reference sequence). The CDR3 here is CAWSVIRGDYEQYF. The CDR3 nucleotides are TGTGCCTGGAGTGTAATTCGCGGGGACTACGAGCAGTACTTC.

This clone was recorded only once. This rearrangement joins TRBV6-1 to TRBJ1-1; D possibly corresponds to TRBD1 (5 bases). The germline V gene has CDR1 MNHNS and CDR2 SASEGT. The CDR3 is made up of 13 amino acids. The V gene lost 4 bases and the J gene lost 5 bases, with 11 bases spanning the gap. The CDR3 coding sequence is TGTGCCAGCAGTGTTGGAGGGGTGACTGAAGCTTTCTTT. It specifies CASSVGGVTEAFF.

This clone has just one count. The V and J genes are TRBV5-5 and TRBJ2-7, with 8 nucleotides matching TRBD2. CDR3 length: 15 amino acids. V shed 2 bases and J 4 bases; nucleotides not matched to a gene: 8. CDR1 and CDR2 (germline): SGHKS, YYEKEE (reference sequence). The CDR3 sequence: CASSFIAGGVYEQYF. CDR3 DNA: TGTGCCAGCAGCTTTATCGCGGGGGGCGTATACGAGCAGTACTTC.

The chain carries TRBV19 and TRBJ1-1, with 7 bases aligning to TRBD1. The CDR3 has 17 amino acids. Losses at the gene ends were 3 bases for V and 0 bases for J; bases not matched to a gene: 10. Germline lookup yields CDR1 LNHDA and CDR2 SQIVND (reference sequence). In nucleotides, the CDR3 is TGTGCCAGTAGTATGGAGGGGGCCTTTTGGATGAACACTGAAGCTTTCTTT. As protein: CASSMEGAFWMNTEAFF. Full variable domain (outside the CDR3, taken from reference TRBV19 and TRBJ1-1): DGGITQSPKYLFRKEGQNVTLSCEQNLNHDAMYWYRQDPGQGLRLIYYSQIVNDFQKGDIAEGYSVSREKKESFPLTVTSAQKNPTAFYLCASSMEGAFWMNTEAFFGQGTRLTVV.

This chain joins TRBV13 and TRBJ2-2; TRBD1 might be the D (6 bases). The germline V gene has CDR1 PRHDT and CDR2 FYEKMQ (reference sequence). This CDR3 is built from 14 residues. V gave up 3 bases and J gave up 6 bases, with 11 bases separating them. CDR3 residues: CASSFSGAAGELFF. CDR3 sequence (DNA): TGTGCCAGCAGCTTCTCAGGGGCTGCCGGGGAGCTGTTTTTT.

The chain carries TRBV2 and TRBJ2-2, with 9 bases identical to TRBD2. The J segment lost 5 bases and the V segment lost 0 bases, leaving 7 bases of the junction unmatched. Germline V gives CDR1 SNHLY, CDR2 FYNNEI. The CDR3 runs to 17 residues. The CDR3 DNA follows: TGTGCCAGCAGTGAAGCCCCCGGAGCGGGGGGAACCGGGGAGCTGTTTTTT. Residues: CASSEAPGAGGTGELFF.

This rearrangement joins TRBV29-1 to TRBJ1-4; D not resolved. The CDR3 spans 11 residues. Germline CDR1 SQVTM, CDR2 ANQGSEA. V gave up 6 bases and J gave up 8 bases, with 10 bases separating them. The CDR3: CSVGLGEKLFF. As DNA, the CDR3 is TGCAGCGTCGGACTGGGAGAAAAACTGTTTTTT.

The J gene is TRBJ2-1, the V gene TRBV6-6; 7 bases fit TRBD2. The CDR3 has 15 amino acids. Germline trimming cut 2 bases from V and 7 bases from J; bases unmatched to any gene: 8. Germline V gene data show CDR1 as MNHNY and CDR2 as SVGAGI (reference sequence). The CDR3 reads CASSYTGDGGNEQFF. In DNA, the CDR3 is TGTGCCAGCAGTTACACCGGGGACGGGGGGAATGAGCAGTTCTTC.

The chain uses TRBV29-1 and TRBJ1-1, with no clear D. This CDR3 has 11 amino acids. Germline V gene sequence: CDR1 SQVTM, CDR2 ANQGSEA. The CDR3 region is CRVTVNTEAFF. The DNA for the CDR3 is TGCAGGGTCACGGTGAACACTGAAGCTTTCTTT.

This chain connects TRBV6-5 to TRBJ1-2, with 9 bases identical to TRBD1. V shed 5 bases, J shed 6 bases, and the junction held 7 bases outside the gene matches. CDR3 length: 14 residues. Germline values: CDR1 MNHEY, CDR2 SVGAGI. The CDR3 bases are TGTGCCAGCAGTACAGGGGGCGATCGGAATGGCTACACCTTC. It specifies CASSTGGDRNGYTF.

The V gene is TRBV19, the J gene TRBJ1-2; the D gene is possibly TRBD1 (5 bases). The V gene's germline CDR1 is LNHDA and CDR2 SQIVND (reference sequence). The CDR3 length is 12 residues. Trimming removed 10 bases from V and 6 bases from J, with 15 bases in between. Here the CDR3 reads CAITDRYNGYTF. Here the CDR3 DNA reads TGTGCCATCACCGACAGATATAATGGCTACACCTTC.

The CDR3: CASSYLAGSTDTQYF. The CDR3 DNA reads as TGTGCCAGCAGTTACCTAGCGGGCAGCACAGATACGCAGTATTTT. The chain links TRBV6-5 to TRBJ2-3; 8 nucleotides agree with TRBD2. Germline values: CDR1 MNHEY, CDR2 SVGAGI. The trim removed 2 bases at V and 0 bases at J, leaving 1 base unmatched. CDR3 size: 15 residues.

The J gene is TRBJ2-7, the V gene TRBV6-1; 7 positions match TRBD1. The CDR3 sequence is 15 residues long. Germline assignment: CDR1 MNHNS and CDR2 SASEGT. V dropped 2 bases and J dropped 0; count of bases not matched to a gene: 4. The CDR3 DNA is TGTGCCAGCAGTGAATTAGGGGACAGCTCCTACGAGCAGTACTTC. It translates to CASSELGDSSYEQYF.

The chain is built from TRBV19 and TRBJ1-5; no firm D call. Per germline, CDR1 LNHDA and CDR2 SQIVND (reference sequence). This CDR3 comprises 16 residues. The V gene lost 1 base and the J gene lost 3 bases, with 13 bases spanning the gap. DNA of the CDR3: TGTGCCAGTAGTATAGCCGGGAAAGGGAACAATCAGCCCCAGCATTTT. It codes for CASSIAGKGNNQPQHF.

The genes are TRBV4-1 and TRBJ2-7; D perhaps matches TRBD2 (5 bases). V was trimmed by 0 bases and J by 8 bases, leaving 26 bases between them. Germline V gene sequence: CDR1 MGHRA, CDR2 YSYEKL. This CDR3 has 18 amino acids. CDR3 sequence reads: CASSQDSYEVSSGRKQYF. The CDR3 nucleotides are TGCGCCAGCAGCCAAGACTCCTATGAAGTTTCCAGCGGCAGGAAGCAGTACTTC.

The V call is TRBV20-1, the J call TRBJ2-4; TRBD1 is a possible D gene (5 bases). The CDR3 runs 11 residues. CDR1 and CDR2 (germline): DFQATT, SNEGSKA (reference sequence). Trimming cost V 1 base and J 15 bases, with 13 bases left between them. The CDR3 sequence: CSARVRGSTYF. The CDR3 bases are TGCAGTGCTAGAGTTAGGGGCAGTACGTACTTC.

The chain carries TRBV19 and TRBJ1-1; 10 nucleotides match TRBD1. The CDR3 totals 14 residues. Germline values: CDR1 LNHDA, CDR2 SQIVND (reference sequence). J lost 7 bases, V lost 6 bases, and 8 bases had no gene match. CDR3 sequence (DNA): TGTGCCAGTAGGATGACAGGGGGCATCGGTGAAGCTTTCTTT. Translated: CASRMTGGIGEAFF.

J is TRBJ2-4 and V is TRBV5-6; D perhaps matches TRBD2 (5 bases). The V end was cut by 0 bases, the J end by 8 bases, with 9 bases between. This CDR3 has 13 residues. CDR1 SGHDT and CDR2 YYEEEE come from the germline V gene. The CDR3 DNA reads TGTGCCAGCAGCTTGGCCGGGGAAGACATTCAGTACTTC. This sequence encodes CASSLAGEDIQYF.

The chain uses TRBV10-3 and TRBJ2-3; 11 bases are shared with TRBD2. Germline V gene data show CDR1 as ENHRY and CDR2 as SYGVKD. The ends lost 4 bases at V and 2 bases at J; junction bases unmatched: 5. The CDR3 runs to 16 residues. Written as DNA, the CDR3 is TGTGCCATCAGTGCAGGACTAGCGGGCATCACAGATACGCAGTATTTT. Protein: CAISAGLAGITDTQYF.

This rearrangement joins TRBV25-1 to TRBJ1-2; no firm D call. Germline CDR1 and CDR2: MGHDK and SYGVNS. V was shortened by 6 bases and J by 7 bases, with 12 bases between the two germline ends. This CDR3 is 12 amino acids long. CDR3 DNA sequence: TGTGCCAGCAGCGAACCCAGTGGTGGCTACACCTTC. As protein: CASSEPSGGYTF.

The gene calls are TRBV6-5 and TRBJ1-5; no clear D gene. The CDR3 is 13 amino acids. Germline CDR1 and CDR2: MNHEY and SVGAGI. Trimming took off 4 bases at V and 4 bases at J, with 8 bases between the two ends. CDR3 nucleotides: TGTGCCAGCAGTTTCGGGGTTAATCAGCCCCAGCATTTT. It encodes CASSFGVNQPQHF.

This clone was counted between two and nine times. V usage is TRBV7-9 and J usage is TRBJ2-3; 11 nucleotides align to TRBD2. The ends lost 5 bases at V and 2 bases at J; junction bases unmatched: 6. Germline V gene data show CDR1 as SEHNR and CDR2 as FQNEAQ (reference sequence). The CDR3 sequence is 16 residues long. DNA of the CDR3: TGTGCCAGCAGCCTCGTAGCGGGGGGGCACACAGATACGCAGTATTTT. This gives the protein CASSLVAGGHTDTQYF. Together with reference TRBV7-9 and TRBJ2-3, the CDR3 gives the full variable domain: DTGVSQNPRHKITKRGQNVTFRCDPISEHNRLYWYRQTLGQGPEFLTYFQNEAQLEKSRLLSDRFSAERPKGSFSTLEIQRTEQGDSAMYLCASSLVAGGHTDTQYFGPGTRLTVL.